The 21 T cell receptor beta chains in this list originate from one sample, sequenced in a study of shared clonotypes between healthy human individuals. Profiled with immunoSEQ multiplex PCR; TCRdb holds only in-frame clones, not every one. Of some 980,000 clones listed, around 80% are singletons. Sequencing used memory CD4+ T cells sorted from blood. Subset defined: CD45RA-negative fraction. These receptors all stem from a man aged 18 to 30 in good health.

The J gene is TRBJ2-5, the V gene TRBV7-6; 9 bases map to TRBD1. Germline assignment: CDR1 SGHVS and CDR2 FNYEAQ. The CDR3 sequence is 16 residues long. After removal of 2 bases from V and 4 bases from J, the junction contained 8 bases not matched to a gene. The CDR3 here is CASSLPGTGLGETQYF. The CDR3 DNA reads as TGTGCCAGCAGCTTACCCGGGACAGGGTTGGGAGAGACCCAGTACTTC.

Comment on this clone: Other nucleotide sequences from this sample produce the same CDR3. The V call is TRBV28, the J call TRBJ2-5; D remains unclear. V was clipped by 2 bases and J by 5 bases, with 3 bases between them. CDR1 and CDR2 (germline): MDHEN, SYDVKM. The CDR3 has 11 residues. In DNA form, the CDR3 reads TGTGCCAGCAGTTTAAGGGAGACCCAGTACTTC. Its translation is CASSLRETQYF.

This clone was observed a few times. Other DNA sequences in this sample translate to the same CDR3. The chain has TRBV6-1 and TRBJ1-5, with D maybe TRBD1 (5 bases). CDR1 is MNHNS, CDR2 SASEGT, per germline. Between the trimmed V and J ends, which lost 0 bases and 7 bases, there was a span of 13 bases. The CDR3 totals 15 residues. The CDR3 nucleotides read TGTGCCAGCAGTGAAGCAGGAGGGGCAGGACAGCCCCAGCATTTT. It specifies CASSEAGGAGQPQHF.

CDR3 loop: CASSESGSEKLFF. The CDR3, as DNA: TGTGCCAGCAGCGAATCTGGGAGTGAAAAACTGTTTTTT. The V and J genes are TRBV6-6 and TRBJ1-4; D uncertain. Germline V CDR1 and CDR2: MNHNY, SVGAGI (reference sequence). The CDR3 contains 13 residues. V shed 6 bases and J shed 7 bases, with 12 bases lying between them.

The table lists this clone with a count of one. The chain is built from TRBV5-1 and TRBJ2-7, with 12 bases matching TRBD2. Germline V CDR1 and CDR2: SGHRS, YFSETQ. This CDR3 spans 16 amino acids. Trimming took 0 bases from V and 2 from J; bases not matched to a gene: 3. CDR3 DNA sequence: TGCGCCAGCAGCTTGGGGACTAGCGGGAACCCCTACGAGCAGTACTTC. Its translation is CASSLGTSGNPYEQYF.

In DNA, the CDR3 is TGTGCCAGCAGACGGACAGGGGACGGAAACACCATATATTTT. It translates to CASRRTGDGNTIYF. The chain is built from TRBV6-5 and TRBJ1-3; 9 nucleotides match TRBD1. The length of the CDR3 is 14 residues. Looked up from germline, CDR1 is MNHEY and CDR2 is SVGAGI. After removal of 6 bases from V and 4 bases from J, the junction contained 4 bases not matched to a gene.

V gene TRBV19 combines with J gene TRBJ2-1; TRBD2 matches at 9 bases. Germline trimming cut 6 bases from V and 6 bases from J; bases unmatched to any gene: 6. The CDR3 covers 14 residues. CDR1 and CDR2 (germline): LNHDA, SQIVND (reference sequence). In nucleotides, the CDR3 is TGTGCCAGTAGAGGTAGCGGGGGAGCCAATGAGCAGTTCTTC. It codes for CASRGSGGANEQFF. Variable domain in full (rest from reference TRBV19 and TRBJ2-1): DGGITQSPKYLFRKEGQNVTLSCEQNLNHDAMYWYRQDPGQGLRLIYYSQIVNDFQKGDIAEGYSVSREKKESFPLTVTSAQKNPTAFYLCASRGSGGANEQFFGPGTRLTVL.

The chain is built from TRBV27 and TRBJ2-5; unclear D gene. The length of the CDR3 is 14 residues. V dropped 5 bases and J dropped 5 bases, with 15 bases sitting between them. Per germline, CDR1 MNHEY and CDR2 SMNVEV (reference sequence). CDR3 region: CASSASRAGETQYF. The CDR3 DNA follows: TGTGCCAGCAGTGCCAGTCGGGCCGGGGAGACCCAGTACTTC.

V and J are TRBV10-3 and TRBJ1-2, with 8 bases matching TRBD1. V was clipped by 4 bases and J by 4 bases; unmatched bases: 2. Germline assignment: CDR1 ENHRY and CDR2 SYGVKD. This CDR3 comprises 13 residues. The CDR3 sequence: CAISADRGYGYTF. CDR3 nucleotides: TGTGCCATCAGTGCAGACAGGGGCTATGGCTACACCTTC.

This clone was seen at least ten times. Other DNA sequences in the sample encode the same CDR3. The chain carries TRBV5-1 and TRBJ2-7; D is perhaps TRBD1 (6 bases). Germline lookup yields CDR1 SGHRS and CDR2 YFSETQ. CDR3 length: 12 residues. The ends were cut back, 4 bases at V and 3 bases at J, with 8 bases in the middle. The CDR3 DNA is TGCGCCAGCAGCCTACAGGGCTACGAGCAGTACTTC. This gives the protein CASSLQGYEQYF.

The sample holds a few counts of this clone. The CDR3 reads CASILLTDNTEAFF. The DNA of the CDR3 is TGTGCCAGCATCCTCTTGACAGACAACACTGAAGCTTTCTTT. The chain recombines TRBV2 with TRBJ1-1; D perhaps matches TRBD1 (5 bases). Between the trimmed V and J ends, which lost 7 bases and 2 bases, there was a span of 14 bases. The germline CDR1 and CDR2 sequences are SNHLY and FYNNEI. The CDR3 runs 14 residues.

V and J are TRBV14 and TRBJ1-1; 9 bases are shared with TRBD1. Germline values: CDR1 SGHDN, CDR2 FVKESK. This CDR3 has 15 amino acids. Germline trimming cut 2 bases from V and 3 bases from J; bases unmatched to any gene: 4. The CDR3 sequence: CASSQTGGAYTEAFF. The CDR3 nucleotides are TGTGCCAGCAGCCAAACAGGGGGCGCGTACACTGAAGCTTTCTTT.

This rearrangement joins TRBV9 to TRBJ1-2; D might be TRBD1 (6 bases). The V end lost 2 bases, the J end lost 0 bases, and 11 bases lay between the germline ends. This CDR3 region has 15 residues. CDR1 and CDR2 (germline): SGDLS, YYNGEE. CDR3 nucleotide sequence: TGTGCCAGCAGCGTCGGGGGGCTGTCTAACTATGGCTACACCTTC. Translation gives CASSVGGLSNYGYTF.

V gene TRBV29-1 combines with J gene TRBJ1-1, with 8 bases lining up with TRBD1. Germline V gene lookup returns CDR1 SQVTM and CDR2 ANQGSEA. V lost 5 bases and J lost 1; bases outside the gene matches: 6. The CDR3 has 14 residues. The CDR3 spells CSVLPDRGNTEAFF. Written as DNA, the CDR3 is TGCAGCGTTCTTCCCGACAGGGGGAACACTGAAGCTTTCTTT.

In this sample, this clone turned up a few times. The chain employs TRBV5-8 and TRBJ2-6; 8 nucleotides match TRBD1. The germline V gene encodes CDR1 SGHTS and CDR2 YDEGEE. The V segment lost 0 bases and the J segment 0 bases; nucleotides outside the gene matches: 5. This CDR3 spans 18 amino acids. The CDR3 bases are TGTGCCAGCAGCTTGGCTCTGGGACAGGTCTCTGGGGCCAACGTCCTGACTTTC. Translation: CASSLALGQVSGANVLTF.

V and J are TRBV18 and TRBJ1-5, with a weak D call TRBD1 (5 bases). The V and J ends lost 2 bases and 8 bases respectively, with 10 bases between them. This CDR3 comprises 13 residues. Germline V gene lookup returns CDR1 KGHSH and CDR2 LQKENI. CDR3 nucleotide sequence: TGTGCCAGCTCACCAGGGGGAGTGAAGCCCCAGCATTTT. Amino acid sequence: CASSPGGVKPQHF. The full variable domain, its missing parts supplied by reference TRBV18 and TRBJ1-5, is NAGVMQNPRHLVRRRGQEARLRCSPMKGHSHVYWYRQLPEEGLKFMVYLQKENIIDESGMPKERFSAEFPKEGPSILRIQQVVRGDSAAYFCASSPGGVKPQHFGDGTRLSIL.

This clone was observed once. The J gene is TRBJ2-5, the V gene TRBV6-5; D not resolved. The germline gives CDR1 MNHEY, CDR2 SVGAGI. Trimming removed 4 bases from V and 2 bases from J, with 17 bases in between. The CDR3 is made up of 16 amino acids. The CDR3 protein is CASSLRVYPSQETQYF. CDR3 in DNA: TGTGCCAGCAGTTTAAGGGTGTACCCCTCACAAGAGACCCAGTACTTC.

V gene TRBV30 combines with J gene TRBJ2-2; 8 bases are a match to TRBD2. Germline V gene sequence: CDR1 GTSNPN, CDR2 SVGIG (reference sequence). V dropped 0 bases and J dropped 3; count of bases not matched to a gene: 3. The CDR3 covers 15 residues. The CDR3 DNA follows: TGTGCCTGGAGTGTAGCGGGAGTAGACACCGGGGAGCTGTTTTTT. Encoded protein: CAWSVAGVDTGELFF.

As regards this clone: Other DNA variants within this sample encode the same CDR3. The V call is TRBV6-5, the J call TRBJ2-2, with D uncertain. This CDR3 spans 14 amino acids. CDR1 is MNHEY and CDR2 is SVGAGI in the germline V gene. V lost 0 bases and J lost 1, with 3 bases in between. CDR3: CASSYSRNTGELFF. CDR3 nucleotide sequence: TGTGCCAGCAGTTACTCTAGGAACACCGGGGAGCTGTTTTTT.

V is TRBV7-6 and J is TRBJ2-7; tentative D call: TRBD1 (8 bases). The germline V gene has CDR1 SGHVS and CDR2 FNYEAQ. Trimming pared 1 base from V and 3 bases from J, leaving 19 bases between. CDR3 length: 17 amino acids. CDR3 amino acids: CASSLGGGPGGVYEQYF. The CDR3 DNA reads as TGTGCCAGCAGCTTAGGGGGAGGGCCAGGGGGCGTCTACGAGCAGTACTTC.

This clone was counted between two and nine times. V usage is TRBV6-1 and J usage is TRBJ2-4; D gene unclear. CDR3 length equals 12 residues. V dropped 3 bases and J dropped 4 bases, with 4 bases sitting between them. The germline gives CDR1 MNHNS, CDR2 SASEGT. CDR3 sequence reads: CASSEVKNIQYF. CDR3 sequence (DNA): TGTGCCAGCAGTGAGGTGAAAAACATTCAGTACTTC.